The 20 T cell receptor beta chains given below trace back to one sample, sequenced in a study of shared clonotypes between healthy human individuals. Profiled with immunoSEQ multiplex PCR; TCRdb holds only in-frame clones, not every one. There are 550,000 to 600,000 clones in the sample; roughly 98% occur only once, and 0.3% lies in the top ten. Naive CD8 populations comprised CD45RO-negative cells positively selected for CCR7, excluding terminally differentiated effector memory CD45RA+ cells. Sequencing used naive CD8+ T cells sorted from blood. The receptors come from a man aged 25-45 years in good health.

The chain recombines TRBV27 with TRBJ2-7; 9 positions match TRBD2. The J segment lost 1 base and the V segment lost 3 bases, leaving 13 bases of the junction unmatched. Germline lookup yields CDR1 MNHEY and CDR2 SMNVEV (reference sequence). CDR3 length: 18 amino acids. CDR3 nucleotides: TGTGCCAGCAGTTTGGGTCGTTTCGATCTAGCGGGATCCTACGAGCAGTACTTC. It translates to CASSLGRFDLAGSYEQYF.

This clone has only one observation. The chain carries TRBV6-1 and TRBJ1-1, with TRBD1 matching over 8 bases. CDR1 is MNHNS and CDR2 is SASEGT in the germline V gene. The V segment lost 2 bases and the J segment 7 bases; nucleotides outside the gene matches: 12. The CDR3 has 16 amino acids. This chain's CDR3 is CASSETRTGRTDEAFF. The DNA for the CDR3 is TGTGCCAGCAGTGAAACCCGGACAGGGAGGACTGATGAAGCTTTCTTT.

J is TRBJ2-5 and V is TRBV25-1; TRBD1 matches at 8 bases. J gave up 5 bases and V 4 bases, and 6 bases lay outside the gene matches. Germline V CDR1 and CDR2: MGHDK, SYGVNS. The CDR3 extends over 14 amino acids. The CDR3 loop reads CASSAPGGGETQYF. The CDR3, as DNA: TGTGCCAGCAGTGCACCAGGGGGCGGTGAGACCCAGTACTTC.

This chain connects TRBV18 to TRBJ2-2, with 8 bases that match TRBD1. The CDR3 length is 15 residues. The germline V gene encodes CDR1 KGHSH and CDR2 LQKENI. V gave up 5 bases and J gave up 4 bases; unmatched junction bases: 6. CDR3 sequence reads: CASSGNRGSTGELFF. The CDR3 DNA is TGTGCCAGCTCAGGAAACAGGGGGAGCACCGGGGAGCTGTTTTTT.

In its sample, this clone was seen once. The CDR3 loop is CASSSPRAVEQYF. CDR3 nucleotides: TGTGCCAGCAGTTCCCCCCGGGCTGTCGAGCAGTACTTC. The chain carries TRBV27 and TRBJ2-7; D is unclear. The germline CDR1 and CDR2 sequences are MNHEY and SMNVEV (reference sequence). V was pared by 4 bases and J by 6 bases, with 13 bases between. The CDR3 sequence is 13 residues long.

The CDR3 loop is CASSKWGQGTIDTQYF. DNA for the CDR3: TGTGCCAGCAGCAAATGGGGACAGGGGACGATAGATACGCAGTATTTT. This chain uses TRBV7-8 with TRBJ2-3; TRBD1 matches at 10 bases. CDR3 length: 16 residues. CDR1 and CDR2 from the germline V gene are SGHVS and FQNEAQ. V was pared by 5 bases and J by 5 bases, with 10 bases of the junction left unmatched.

This clone was seen only once. The chain couples TRBV27 to TRBJ2-7, with 9 bases that match TRBD1. This CDR3 has 14 residues. Germline CDR1 MNHEY, CDR2 SMNVEV (reference sequence). The V segment lost 3 bases and the J segment 5 bases; nucleotides outside the gene matches: 5. The CDR3 DNA sequence: TGTGCCAGCAGTTTGGGGGACAGGGTGGACGAGCAGTACTTC. Translating gives CASSLGDRVDEQYF.

V and J are TRBV5-1 and TRBJ2-3; D tentatively fits TRBD1 or TRBD2 (5 bases each). The CDR3 sequence is 14 residues long. Trimming stripped 0 bases from V and 2 bases from J, with 7 bases between. Germline V gives CDR1 SGHRS, CDR2 YFSETQ. The CDR3 sequence is CASSLGGNTDTQYF. CDR3 bases: TGCGCCAGCAGCTTGGGGGGGAACACAGATACGCAGTATTTT.

The V gene is TRBV6-5, the J gene TRBJ1-5, with 10 bases lining up with TRBD1. The CDR3 is 15 amino acids. V lost 6 bases and J lost 7; bases outside the gene matches: 9. CDR1 and CDR2 (germline): MNHEY, SVGAGI. CDR3 sequence (DNA): TGTGCCAGCAGCCGATCCGGGACAGGGGTGCAGCCCCAGCATTTT. Its translation is CASSRSGTGVQPQHF.

The chain employs TRBV7-2 and TRBJ2-7; 9 bases fit TRBD2. This CDR3 spans 17 amino acids. The V segment lost 0 bases and the J segment 1 base; nucleotides outside the gene matches: 7. CDR1 and CDR2 (germline): SGHTA, FQGNSA. This CDR3 is CASSLAVAGGGSYEQYF. CDR3 DNA: TGTGCCAGCAGCTTAGCCGTGGCGGGAGGGGGGTCCTACGAGCAGTACTTC.

The V gene is TRBV4-1, the J gene TRBJ2-7; 7 nucleotides agree with TRBD1. V shed 4 bases, J shed 6 bases, and the junction held 9 bases outside the gene matches. This CDR3 comprises 14 residues. Germline CDR1 MGHRA, CDR2 YSYEKL. The CDR3 sequence is CASSRGQGVGEQYF. Here the CDR3 DNA reads TGCGCCAGCAGCCGAGGGCAGGGGGTCGGCGAGCAGTACTTC.

The DNA of the CDR3 is TGTGCCAGCAGCCCCGGCCGTGGCCAGTACTTC. Its protein is CASSPGRGQYF. The genes are TRBV9 and TRBJ2-5; D is unclear. The V end was cut by 4 bases, the J end by 10 bases, with 11 bases between. CDR1 and CDR2 from the germline V gene are SGDLS and YYNGEE. This CDR3 spans 11 amino acids.

This clone came up once. The genes are TRBV5-1 and TRBJ2-1; 9 nucleotides align to TRBD2. Unmatched junction bases numbered 4, after V lost 0 bases and J lost 6 bases. The CDR3 sequence is 15 residues long. Germline V gene lookup returns CDR1 SGHRS and CDR2 YFSETQ. The CDR3 DNA follows: TGCGCCAGCAGCTTGGGTCTAGCGGGGTTCAATGAGCAGTTCTTC. The encoded protein is CASSLGLAGFNEQFF.

CDR3 protein: CASSLVPQVMNTEAFF. Here the CDR3 DNA reads TGTGCCAGCAGCCTCGTACCCCAGGTAATGAACACTGAAGCTTTCTTT. The V gene is TRBV7-9, the J gene TRBJ1-1; D is ambiguous. In germline, CDR1 is SEHNR, CDR2 FQNEAQ (reference sequence). This CDR3 has 16 amino acids. Trimming removed 5 bases at V and 0 bases at J, with 16 bases between.

The chain joins TRBV9 to TRBJ2-2, with D tentatively TRBD1 (6 bases). This CDR3 contains 13 residues. Looked up from germline, CDR1 is SGDLS and CDR2 is YYNGEE. The V gene lost 5 bases and the J gene lost 5 bases, with 10 bases spanning the gap. In DNA form, the CDR3 reads TGTGCCAGCAGGGACAGACTAACCGGGGAGCTGTTTTTT. Translated, it gives CASRDRLTGELFF.

The V gene is TRBV27, the J gene TRBJ1-2; 10 bases are a match to TRBD1. The V segment lost 5 bases and the J segment 2 bases; nucleotides outside the gene matches: 14. The CDR3 consists of 18 residues. The germline V gene has CDR1 MNHEY and CDR2 SMNVEV (reference sequence). The chain's CDR3 is CASSPRGTGATGNYGYTF. DNA for the CDR3: TGTGCCAGCAGTCCAAGGGGGACAGGGGCCACTGGGAACTATGGCTACACCTTC.

CDR3 DNA: TGCGCCAGCAGCCAAGAGACGAATGAGCAGTTCTTC. Translating gives CASSQETNEQFF. The V and J genes are TRBV4-1 and TRBJ2-1; no reliable D call. This CDR3 has 12 amino acids. Germline V gene lookup returns CDR1 MGHRA and CDR2 YSYEKL. V was shortened by 0 bases and J by 7 bases, with 4 bases between the two germline ends.

The chain carries TRBV29-1 and TRBJ2-1; D gene ambiguous. V lost 7 bases, J lost 5 bases, and 3 bases lay in between. Germline V gene data show CDR1 as SQVTM and CDR2 as ANQGSEA. This CDR3 is 9 amino acids long. The CDR3 DNA follows: TGCAGCGACGACAATGAGCAGTTCTTC. As protein: CSDDNEQFF.

The chain links TRBV18 to TRBJ2-1; TRBD2 matches at 11 bases. V lost 0 bases to trimming and J lost 3 bases; unmatched junction nucleotides: 4. Germline loops: CDR1 KGHSH, CDR2 LQKENI. CDR3 length: 17 amino acids. The CDR3: CASSPPLLAGVYNEQFF. CDR3 bases: TGTGCCAGCTCACCACCCTTACTAGCGGGAGTCTACAATGAGCAGTTCTTC. Full variable domain (outside the CDR3, taken from reference TRBV18 and TRBJ2-1): NAGVMQNPRHLVRRRGQEARLRCSPMKGHSHVYWYRQLPEEGLKFMVYLQKENIIDESGMPKERFSAEFPKEGPSILRIQQVVRGDSAAYFCASSPPLLAGVYNEQFFGPGTRLTVL.

This chain links TRBV7-8 with TRBJ1-2; D gene ambiguous. The CDR3 runs to 17 residues. The germline V gene has CDR1 SGHVS and CDR2 FQNEAQ. V dropped 2 bases and J dropped 0 bases, with 16 bases sitting between them. The CDR3 sequence is CASSLRAGRPANYGYTF. In DNA, the CDR3 is TGTGCCAGCAGCTTAAGGGCAGGCCGTCCGGCTAACTATGGCTACACCTTC.